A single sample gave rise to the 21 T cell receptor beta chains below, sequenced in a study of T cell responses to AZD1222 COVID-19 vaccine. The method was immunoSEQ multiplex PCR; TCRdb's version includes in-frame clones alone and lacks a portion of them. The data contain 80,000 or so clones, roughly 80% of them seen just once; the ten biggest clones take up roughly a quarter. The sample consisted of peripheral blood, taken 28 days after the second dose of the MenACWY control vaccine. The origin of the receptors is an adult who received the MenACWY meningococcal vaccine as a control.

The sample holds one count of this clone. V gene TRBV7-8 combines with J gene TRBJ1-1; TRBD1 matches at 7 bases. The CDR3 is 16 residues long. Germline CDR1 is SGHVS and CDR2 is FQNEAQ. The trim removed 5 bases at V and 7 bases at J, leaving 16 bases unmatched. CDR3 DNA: TGTGCCAGCAGCCCACTTCGGATTGACAGGGCCAATGAAGCTTTCTTT. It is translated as CASSPLRIDRANEAFF. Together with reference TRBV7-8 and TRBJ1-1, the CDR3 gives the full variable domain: GAGVSQSPRYKVAKRGQDVALRCDPISGHVSLFWYQQALGQGPEFLTYFQNEAQLDKSGLPSDRFFAERPEGSVSTLKIQRTQQEDSAVYLCASSPLRIDRANEAFFGQGTRLTVV.

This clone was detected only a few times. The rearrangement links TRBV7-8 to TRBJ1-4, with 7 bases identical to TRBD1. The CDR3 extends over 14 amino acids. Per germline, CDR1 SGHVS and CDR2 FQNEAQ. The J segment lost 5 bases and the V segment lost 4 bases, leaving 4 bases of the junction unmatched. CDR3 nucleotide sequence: TGTGCCAGCAGCTCAAGGGGGCGAAATGAAAAACTGTTTTTT. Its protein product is CASSSRGRNEKLFF. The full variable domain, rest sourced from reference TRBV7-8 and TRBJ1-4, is GAGVSQSPRYKVAKRGQDVALRCDPISGHVSLFWYQQALGQGPEFLTYFQNEAQLDKSGLPSDRFFAERPEGSVSTLKIQRTQQEDSAVYLCASSSRGRNEKLFFGSGTQLSVL.

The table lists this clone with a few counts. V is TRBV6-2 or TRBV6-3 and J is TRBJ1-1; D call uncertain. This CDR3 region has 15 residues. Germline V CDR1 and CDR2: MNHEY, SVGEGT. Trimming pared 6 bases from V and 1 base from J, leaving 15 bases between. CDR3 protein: CASSHGSSGNTEAFF. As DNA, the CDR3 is TGTGCCAGCAGCCACGGATCGTCCGGGAACACTGAAGCTTTCTTT.

CDR3 loop: CASSVLWGKIYEQYF. CDR3 nucleotides: TGTGCCAGCAGCGTTCTATGGGGGAAGATCTACGAGCAGTACTTC. The chain employs TRBV9 and TRBJ2-7; D is tentatively TRBD1 or TRBD2 (5 bases each). CDR3 length equals 15 residues. Germline V CDR1 and CDR2: SGDLS, YYNGEE. Trimming removed 2 bases from V and 3 bases from J, with 15 bases in between.

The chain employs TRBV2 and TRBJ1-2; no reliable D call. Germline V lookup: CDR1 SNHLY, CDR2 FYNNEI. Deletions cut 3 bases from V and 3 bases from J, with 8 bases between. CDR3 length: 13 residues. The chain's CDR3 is CASSDRVHYGYTF. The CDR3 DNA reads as TGTGCCAGCAGTGATCGAGTTCACTATGGCTACACCTTC.

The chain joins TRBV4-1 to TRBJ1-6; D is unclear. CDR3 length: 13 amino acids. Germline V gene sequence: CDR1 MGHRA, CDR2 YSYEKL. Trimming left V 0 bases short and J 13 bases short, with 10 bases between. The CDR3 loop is CASSQDPGSPLHF. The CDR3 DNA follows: TGCGCCAGCAGCCAAGATCCGGGGAGTCCCCTCCACTTT.

In nucleotides, the CDR3 is TGTGCCAGCAGTTTATCAGGGGGAAGCTCCTACAATGAGCAGTTCTTC. It encodes CASSLSGGSSYNEQFF. The rearrangement joins TRBV27 to TRBJ2-1, with D maybe TRBD1 (6 bases). This CDR3 has 16 amino acids. Trimming took off 0 bases at V and 0 bases at J, with 9 bases between the two ends. CDR1 MNHEY and CDR2 SMNVEV come from the germline V gene (reference sequence).

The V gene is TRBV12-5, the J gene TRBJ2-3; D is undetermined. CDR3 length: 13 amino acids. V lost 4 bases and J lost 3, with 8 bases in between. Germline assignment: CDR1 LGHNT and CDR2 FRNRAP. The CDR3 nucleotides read TGTGCTAGTGGTTACCTAGAGACAGATACGCAGTATTTT. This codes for CASGYLETDTQYF.

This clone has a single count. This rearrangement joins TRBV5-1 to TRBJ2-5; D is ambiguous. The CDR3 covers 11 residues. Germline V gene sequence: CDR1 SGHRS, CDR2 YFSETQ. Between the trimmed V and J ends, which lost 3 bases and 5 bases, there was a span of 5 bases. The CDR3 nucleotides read TGCGCCAGCAGCTCGCGGGAGACCCAGTACTTC. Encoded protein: CASSSRETQYF.

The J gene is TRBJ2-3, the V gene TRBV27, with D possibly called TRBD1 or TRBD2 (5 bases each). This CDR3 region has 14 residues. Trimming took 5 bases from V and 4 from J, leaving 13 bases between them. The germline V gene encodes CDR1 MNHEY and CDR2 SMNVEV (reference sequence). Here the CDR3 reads CASSTLGRSDTQYF. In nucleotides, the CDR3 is TGTGCCAGCAGTACACTGGGACGATCAGATACGCAGTATTTT.

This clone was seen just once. The CDR3: CAGGSSYNEQFF. CDR3 DNA: TGTGCCGGCGGGTCCTCCTACAATGAGCAGTTCTTC. The genes are TRBV2 and TRBJ2-1, with TRBD2 as a possible D gene (5 bases). The CDR3 contains 12 residues. With 11 bases removed from V and 0 bases from J, the gap between germline ends came to 8 bases. Germline V gene lookup returns CDR1 SNHLY and CDR2 FYNNEI.

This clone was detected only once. CDR3 region: CASSPGTYLHNEQFF. In nucleotides, the CDR3 is TGTGCCAGCAGTCCCGGGACATACCTCCACAATGAGCAGTTCTTC. The chain has TRBV28 and TRBJ2-1; D might be TRBD1 (6 bases). Trimming took off 5 bases at V and 5 bases at J, with 16 bases between the two ends. Germline-derived CDR1 and CDR2 are MDHEN and SYDVKM. The CDR3 is 15 amino acids. Complete variable domain (other parts from reference TRBV28 and TRBJ2-1): DVKVTQSSRYLVKRTGEKVFLECVQDMDHENMFWYRQDPGLGLRLIYFSYDVKMKEKGDIPEGYSVSREKKERFSLILESASTNQTSMYLCASSPGTYLHNEQFFGPGTRLTVL.

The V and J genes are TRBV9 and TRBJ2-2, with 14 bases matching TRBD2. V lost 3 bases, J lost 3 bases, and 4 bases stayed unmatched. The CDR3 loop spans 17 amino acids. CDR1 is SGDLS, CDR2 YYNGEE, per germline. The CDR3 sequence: CASSGGGLAGDTGELFF. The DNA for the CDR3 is TGTGCCAGCAGCGGGGGGGGACTAGCGGGAGACACCGGGGAGCTGTTTTTT.

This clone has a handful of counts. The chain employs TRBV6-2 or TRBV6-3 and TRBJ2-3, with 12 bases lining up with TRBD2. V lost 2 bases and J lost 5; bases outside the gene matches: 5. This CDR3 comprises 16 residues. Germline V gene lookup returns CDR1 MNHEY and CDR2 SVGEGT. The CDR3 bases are TGTGCCAGCAGTTACCTAGCGGGGGGGCCAGGAGATACGCAGTATTTT. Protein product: CASSYLAGGPGDTQYF.

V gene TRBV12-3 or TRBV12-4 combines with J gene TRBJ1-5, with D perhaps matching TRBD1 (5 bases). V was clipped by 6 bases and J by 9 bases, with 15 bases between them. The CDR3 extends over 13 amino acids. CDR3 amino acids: CASRGRSNLPQHF. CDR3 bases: TGTGCCAGCAGGGGACGCTCAAATTTGCCCCAGCATTTT.

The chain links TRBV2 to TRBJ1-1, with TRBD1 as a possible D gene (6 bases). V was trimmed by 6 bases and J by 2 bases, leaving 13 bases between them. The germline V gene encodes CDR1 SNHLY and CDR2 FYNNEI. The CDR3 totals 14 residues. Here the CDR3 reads CASRSGTSNTEAFF. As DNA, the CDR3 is TGTGCCAGCAGGTCCGGGACAAGTAACACTGAAGCTTTCTTT.

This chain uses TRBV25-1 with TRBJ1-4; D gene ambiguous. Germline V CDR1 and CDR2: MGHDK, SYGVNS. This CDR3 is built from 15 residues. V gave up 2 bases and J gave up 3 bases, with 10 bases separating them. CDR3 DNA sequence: TGTGCCAGCAGTGAAACGCTAGGGTCTAATGAAAAACTGTTTTTT. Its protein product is CASSETLGSNEKLFF.

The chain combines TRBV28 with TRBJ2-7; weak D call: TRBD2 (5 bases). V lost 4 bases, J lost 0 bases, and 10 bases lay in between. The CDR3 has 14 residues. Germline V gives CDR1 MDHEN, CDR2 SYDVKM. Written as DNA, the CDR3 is TGTGCCAGCAGTTCCCCGGGGAGCTCCTACGAGCAGTACTTC. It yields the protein CASSSPGSSYEQYF.

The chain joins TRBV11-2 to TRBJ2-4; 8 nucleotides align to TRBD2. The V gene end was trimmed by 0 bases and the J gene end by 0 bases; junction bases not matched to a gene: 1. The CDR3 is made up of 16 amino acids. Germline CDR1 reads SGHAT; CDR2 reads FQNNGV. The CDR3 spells CASSLDLAGAKNIQYF. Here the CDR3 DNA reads TGTGCCAGCAGCTTAGATCTAGCGGGAGCCAAAAACATTCAGTACTTC.

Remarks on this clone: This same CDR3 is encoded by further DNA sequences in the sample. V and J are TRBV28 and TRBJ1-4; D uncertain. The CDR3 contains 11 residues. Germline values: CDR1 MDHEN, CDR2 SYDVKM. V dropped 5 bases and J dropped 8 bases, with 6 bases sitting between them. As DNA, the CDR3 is TGTGCCAGCAGTCTGAGAGAAAAACTGTTTTTT. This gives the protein CASSLREKLFF.

CDR3 region: CASRQGGSPEAFF. The CDR3 coding sequence is TGTGCCAGCAGGCAAGGGGGCAGCCCTGAAGCTTTCTTT. This sequence joins TRBV28 and TRBJ1-1; 7 bases fit TRBD1. CDR3 size: 13 residues. V was clipped by 6 bases and J by 6 bases; unmatched bases: 7. Germline CDR1 MDHEN, CDR2 SYDVKM.